The rows below give T cell receptor beta chains drawn from one sample of a study of blood T cell repertoires in COVID-19. The table came from immunoSEQ multiplex PCR; TCRdb's copy has only in-frame clones and leaves some out. The sample carries 180,000 or so clones, around 80% recorded once. Sequenced input: PBMCs or T cells enriched from blood (not recorded which). These receptors were taken from a man aged 45-65 years who had recovered from COVID-19. CDR3s include the opening cysteine and the closing phenylalanine or tryptophan. D genes are given only for firm matches. Size is omitted from some rows. Given values are once, few, many or a class for expanded clones.

>.|.|TRBJ1-5|TRBV14|13
CASNSGLNQPQHF
TGTGCCAGCAACTCGGGACTCAATCAGCCCCAGCATTTT
>.|.|TRBJ2-1|TRBV5-5|13
CASNRVTYNEQFF
TGTGCCAGCAACCGGGTAACGTACAATGAGCAGTTCTTC
>.|.|TRBJ2-7|TRBV24-1|13
CATSDSPGYEQYF
TGTGCCACCAGTGACAGCCCAGGCTACGAGCAGTACTTC
>.|.|TRBJ1-1|TRBV5-6|17
CASSLFSGGRRITEAFF
TGTGCCAGCAGCTTGTTTTCTGGAGGACGGAGGATCACTGAAGCTTTCTTT
>.|TRBD1|TRBJ1-6|TRBV5-1|15
CASSLVGDRASPLHF
TGCGCCAGCAGCTTGGTAGGGGACAGGGCATCACCCCTCCACTTT
>.|TRBD2|TRBJ2-1|TRBV11-2|16
CASSHGTSGNYNEQFF
TGTGCCAGCAGCCACGGGACTAGCGGAAATTACAATGAGCAGTTCTTC
>.|TRBD1|TRBJ2-7|TRBV6-5|13
CASSLKTGNEQYF
TGTGCCAGCAGTCTGAAGACAGGGAACGAGCAGTACTTC
>once|TRBD2|TRBJ2-3|TRBV6-9|14
CANRAGEASDTQYF
TGTGCCAATAGAGCGGGAGAGGCATCAGATACGCAGTATTTT
>.|.|TRBJ2-1|TRBV3-1/TRBV3-2|13
CASSPHDRDEQFF
TGTGCCAGCAGCCCCCACGATCGAGATGAGCAGTTCTTC
>.|.|TRBJ2-1|TRBV5-1|16
CASSLAGGLSYNEQFF
TGCGCCAGCAGCTTGGCGGGCGGACTCTCCTACAATGAGCAGTTCTTC
>.|.|TRBJ2-7|TRBV6-5|13
CASAGGVRGEQYF
TGTGCCAGCGCCGGGGGAGTCCGGGGCGAGCAGTACTTC
>.|.|TRBJ2-1|TRBV7-9|15
CASSHLGLEHNEQFF
TGTGCCAGCAGCCATCTGGGACTGGAGCACAATGAGCAGTTCTTC
>.|TRBD2|TRBJ2-1|TRBV5-1|18
CASSPGLAGGPRYNEQFF
TGCGCCAGCAGCCCGGGACTAGCGGGAGGGCCACGGTACAATGAGCAGTTCTTC
>.|.|TRBJ1-1|TRBV5-1|13
CASRREDSTEAFF
TGCGCCAGCCGCAGGGAGGACTCCACTGAAGCTTTCTTT
>.|TRBD2|TRBJ2-5|TRBV7-8|14
CASSRLTSAETQYF
TGTGCCAGCAGCCGTTTAACTAGCGCAGAGACCCAGTACTTC
>.|.|TRBJ2-1|TRBV18|16
CASSPTTPTGSNEQFF
TGTGCCAGCTCACCAACCACCCCGACAGGATCCAATGAGCAGTTCTTC
>.|.|TRBJ2-2|TRBV28|13
CASRRQAGGELFF
TGTGCCAGCAGAAGACAGGCCGGCGGGGAGCTGTTTTTT
>.|TRBD1|TRBJ2-7|TRBV5-4|14
CASSRDSRPYEQYF
TGTGCCAGCAGCCGGGACAGCCGACCCTACGAGCAGTACTTC
>.|TRBD2|TRBJ2-1|TRBV7-8|15
CASSSGTSGYNEQFF
TGTGCCAGCAGCTCCGGGACTAGCGGCTACAATGAGCAGTTCTTC
>once|TRBD2|TRBJ2-1|TRBV7-3|17
CASSLRFGGGLAGEQFF
TGTGCCAGCAGCTTAAGATTTGGTGGTGGTCTAGCGGGCGAGCAGTTCTTC
>.|.|TRBJ1-1|TRBV5-5|14
CASSHDGLRPEAFF
TGTGCCAGCAGCCATGATGGGTTGCGGCCTGAAGCTTTCTTT
>.|.|TRBJ2-2|TRBV13|17
CASSLRPPGPVTGELFF
TGTGCCAGCAGCTTACGTCCGCCAGGCCCGGTCACCGGGGAGCTGTTTTTT
>few|TRBD1|TRBJ1-5|TRBV24-1|15
CATSGTGALNQPQHF
TGTGCCACCAGTGGTACAGGGGCCCTTAATCAGCCCCAGCATTTT
>once|TRBD2|TRBJ2-1|TRBV3-1/TRBV3-2|14
CASKGTSGSSEQFF
TGTGCCAGCAAGGGGACTAGCGGGAGCAGTGAGCAGTTCTTC
>.|TRBD1|TRBJ1-5|TRBV28|15
CASSRQGSSNQPQHF
TGTGCCAGCAGTCGACAGGGCTCCAGCAATCAGCCCCAGCATTTT
>.|.|TRBJ1-5|TRBV7-8|17
CASSPKAGGYGNQPQHF
TGTGCCAGCAGCCCGAAAGCCGGGGGGTATGGCAATCAGCCCCAGCATTTT
>.|.|TRBJ2-7|TRBV2|11
CASTQGVVAAF
TGTGCCAGCACCCAAGGGGTGGTAGCGGCTTTC
>.|.|TRBJ2-1|TRBV4-2|15
CASLHTRRIYNEQFF
TGTGCCAGCCTTCATACGAGGCGGATCTACAATGAGCAGTTCTTC
>few|.|TRBJ2-2|TRBV5-1|16
CASKGGGSGVTGELFF
TGCGCCAGCAAAGGTGGTGGTAGCGGAGTCACCGGGGAGCTGTTTTTT
>.|TRBD1|TRBJ1-1|TRBV19|16
CASSIVGRPGGTEAFF
TGTGCCAGTAGTATAGTCGGACGGCCAGGGGGCACTGAAGCTTTCTTT
>.|TRBD2|TRBJ2-6|TRBV4-2|23
CASSPDKMGLAGGSGSGANVLTF
TGTGCCAGCAGCCCCGATAAAATGGGTCTAGCGGGAGGGTCTGGCTCTGGGGCCAACGTCCTGACTTTC
>few|.|TRBJ2-5|TRBV24-1|14
CATSDPDIKETQYF
TGTGCCACCAGTGACCCAGACATTAAAGAGACCCAGTACTTC
>.|.|TRBJ2-6|TRBV15|19
CATSRDSRQLDSGANVLTF
TGTGCCACCAGCAGAGATTCGAGGCAGCTGGATTCTGGGGCCAACGTCCTGACTTTC
>.|.|TRBJ2-2|TRBV7-2|14
CASSLIRGSGELFF
TGTGCCAGCAGCTTAATCCGGGGAAGCGGGGAGCTGTTTTTT
>few|.|TRBJ2-2|TRBV19|13
CASRDTNTGELFF
TGTGCCTCCCGGGACACTAACACCGGGGAGCTGTTTTTT
>.|TRBD1|TRBJ1-2|TRBV5-1|16
CASSLAGTGWNYGYTF
TGCGCCAGCAGCTTGGCCGGGACAGGATGGAACTATGGCTACACCTTC
>.|.|TRBJ2-1|TRBV7-3|13
CASSLTLGVEQFF
TGTGCCAGCAGCTTAACGCTAGGGGTCGAGCAGTTCTTC
>.|TRBD1|TRBJ1-6|TRBV6-5|15
CASSIWDSVNSPLHF
TGTGCCAGCAGTATATGGGACAGCGTCAATTCACCCCTCCACTTT
>.|.|TRBJ2-5|TRBV5-5|14
CASSSGQYQETQYF
TGTGCCAGCAGCTCAGGACAGTACCAAGAGACCCAGTACTTC
>.|.|TRBJ1-5|TRBV10-3|13
CAIGEDRNQPQHF
TGTGCCATCGGAGAGGACAGAAATCAGCCCCAGCATTTT
>.|.|TRBJ1-2|TRBV28|11
CASSLGTIYTF
TGTGCCAGCAGTTTAGGGACAATATACACCTTC
>once|TRBD2|TRBJ2-7|TRBV3-1/TRBV3-2|12
CASIQSGGEQYF
TGTGCCAGCATTCAGTCGGGGGGCGAGCAGTACTTC
>.|TRBD2|TRBJ2-5|TRBV11-3|17
CASSSSTSGNKGETQYF
TGTGCCAGCAGCTCTTCGACTAGCGGGAATAAGGGAGAGACCCAGTACTTC
>.|.|TRBJ1-1|TRBV5-5|16
CASSRGWGLGDTEAFF
TGTGCCAGCAGTAGGGGATGGGGGCTGGGGGACACTGAAGCTTTCTTT
>few|.|TRBJ2-5|TRBV5-4|14
CASSSDSGEETQYF
TGTGCCAGCAGCTCGGACTCTGGGGAAGAGACCCAGTACTTC
>.|.|TRBJ1-5|TRBV19|14
CASSIEGRGQPQHF
TGTGCCAGTAGTATAGAAGGTAGGGGTCAGCCCCAGCATTTT
>few|.|TRBJ2-2|TRBV5-1|15
CASSSGGVNTGELFF
TGCGCCAGCAGCTCTGGCGGAGTGAACACCGGGGAGCTGTTTTTT
>.|.|TRBJ1-1|TRBV19|12
CASSKQDTEAFF
TGTGCCAGTAGTAAACAGGACACTGAAGCTTTCTTT
>.|.|TRBJ2-5|TRBV6-5|16
CASSSPRQGLGETQYF
TGTGCCAGCAGTTCCCCGCGGCAGGGTTTGGGAGAGACCCAGTACTTC
>.|.|TRBJ2-7|TRBV30|14
CAWSVGGVRYEQYF
TGTGCCTGGAGTGTTGGAGGGGTCAGATACGAGCAGTACTTC
>.|TRBD2|TRBJ2-1|TRBV13|16
CASSSGLAGNYNEQFF
TGTGCCAGCAGCTCAGGACTAGCGGGGAACTACAATGAGCAGTTCTTC
>.|.|TRBJ1-4|TRBV3-1/TRBV3-2|13
CASSQALNEKLFF
TGTGCCAGCAGCCAAGCCCTTAATGAAAAACTGTTTTTT
>.|.|TRBJ2-1|TRBV21-1|20
CASTQIPLGLTFIQYNEQFF
TGTGCCAGCACCCAAATCCCCCTAGGACTAACCTTCATTCAGTACAATGAGCAGTTCTTC
>many|.|TRBJ2-7|TRBV10-3|14
CAISESAGFDEQYF
TGTGCCATCAGTGAGTCGGCAGGGTTCGACGAGCAGTACTTC